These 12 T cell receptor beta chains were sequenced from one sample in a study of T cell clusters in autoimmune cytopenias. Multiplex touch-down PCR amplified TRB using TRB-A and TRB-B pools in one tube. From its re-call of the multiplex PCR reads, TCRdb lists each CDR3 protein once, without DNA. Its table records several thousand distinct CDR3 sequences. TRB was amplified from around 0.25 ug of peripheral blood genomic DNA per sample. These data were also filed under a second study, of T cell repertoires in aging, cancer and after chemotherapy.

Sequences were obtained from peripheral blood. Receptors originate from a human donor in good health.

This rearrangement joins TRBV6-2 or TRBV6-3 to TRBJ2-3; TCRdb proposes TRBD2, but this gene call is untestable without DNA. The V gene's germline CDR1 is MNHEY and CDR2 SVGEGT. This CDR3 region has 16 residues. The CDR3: CASSYPWGAGTDTQYF.

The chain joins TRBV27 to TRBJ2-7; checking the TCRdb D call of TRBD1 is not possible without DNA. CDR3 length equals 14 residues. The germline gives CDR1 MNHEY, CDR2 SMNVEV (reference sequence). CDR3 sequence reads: CASSLKGQGYEQYF.

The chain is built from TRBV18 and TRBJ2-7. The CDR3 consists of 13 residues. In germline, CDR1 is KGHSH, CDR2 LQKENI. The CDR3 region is CASSQSGINEQYF.

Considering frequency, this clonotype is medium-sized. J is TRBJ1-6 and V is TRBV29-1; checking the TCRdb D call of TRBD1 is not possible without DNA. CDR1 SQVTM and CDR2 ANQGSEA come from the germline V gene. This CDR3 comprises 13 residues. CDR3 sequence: CSGLQGSGSPLHF.

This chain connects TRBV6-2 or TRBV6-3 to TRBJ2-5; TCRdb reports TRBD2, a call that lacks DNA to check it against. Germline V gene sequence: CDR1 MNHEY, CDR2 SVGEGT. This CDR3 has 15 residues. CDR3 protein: CASSSPSGAQETQYF.

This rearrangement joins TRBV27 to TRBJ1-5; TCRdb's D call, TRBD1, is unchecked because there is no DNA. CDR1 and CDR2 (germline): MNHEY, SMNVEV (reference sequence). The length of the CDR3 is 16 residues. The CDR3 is CASSPPGDRSNQPQHF.

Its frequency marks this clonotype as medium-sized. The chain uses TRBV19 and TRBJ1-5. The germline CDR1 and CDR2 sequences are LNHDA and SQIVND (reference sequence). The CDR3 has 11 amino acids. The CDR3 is CASPHGQPQHF. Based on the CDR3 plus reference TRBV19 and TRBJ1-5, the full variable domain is DGGITQSPKYLFRKEGQNVTLSCEQNLNHDAMYWYRQDPGQGLRLIYYSQIVNDFQKGDIAEGYSVSREKKESFPLTVTSAQKNPTAFYLCASPHGQPQHFGDGTRLSIL.

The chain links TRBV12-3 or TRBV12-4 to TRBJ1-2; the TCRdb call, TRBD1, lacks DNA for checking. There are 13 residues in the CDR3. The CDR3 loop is CASTRQGNYGYTF.

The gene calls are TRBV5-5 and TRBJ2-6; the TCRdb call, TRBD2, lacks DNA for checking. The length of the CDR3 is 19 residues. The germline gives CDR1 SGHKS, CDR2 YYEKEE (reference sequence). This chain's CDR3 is CASSLASLAGAGGANVLTF.

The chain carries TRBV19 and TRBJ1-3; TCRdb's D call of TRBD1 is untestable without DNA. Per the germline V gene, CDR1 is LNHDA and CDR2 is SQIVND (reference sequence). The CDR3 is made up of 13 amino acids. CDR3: CASSMGQANTIYF.

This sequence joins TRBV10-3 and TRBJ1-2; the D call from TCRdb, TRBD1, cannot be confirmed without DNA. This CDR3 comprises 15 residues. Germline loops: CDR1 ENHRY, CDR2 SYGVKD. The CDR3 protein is CAISDFGTGGGGYTF.

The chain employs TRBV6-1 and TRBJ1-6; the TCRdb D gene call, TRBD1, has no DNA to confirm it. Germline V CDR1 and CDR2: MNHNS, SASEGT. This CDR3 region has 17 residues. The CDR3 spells CASSFSTGATYNSPLHF.